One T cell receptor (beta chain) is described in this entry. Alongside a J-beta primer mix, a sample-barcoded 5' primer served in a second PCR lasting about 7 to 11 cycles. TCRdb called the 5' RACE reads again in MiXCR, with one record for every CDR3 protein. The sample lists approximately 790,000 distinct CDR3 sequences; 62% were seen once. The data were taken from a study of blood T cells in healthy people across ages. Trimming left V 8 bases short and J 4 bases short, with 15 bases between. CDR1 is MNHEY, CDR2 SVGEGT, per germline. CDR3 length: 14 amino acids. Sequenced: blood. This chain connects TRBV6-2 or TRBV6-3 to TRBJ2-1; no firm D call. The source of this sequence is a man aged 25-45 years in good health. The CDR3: CASYDGFVYNEQFF. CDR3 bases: TGTGCCAGCTACGACGGTTTCGTATACAATGAGCAGTTCTTC.